This passage covers 10 T cell receptor beta chains from one sample sequenced in a study of cytotoxic CD8 clonotypes in ibrutinib-treated CLL. Data came from immunoSEQ multiplex PCR; TCRdb stores just in-frame clones and leaves some out. The sample holds about 160,000 clones, 70% to 90% seen once. Sample: PBMCs, taken at disease progression, from a patient treated with ibrutinib. Every receptor here comes from a human donor with chronic lymphocytic leukemia.

This clone has only one observation. This sequence joins TRBV18 and TRBJ2-7, with a possible D match to TRBD1 (5 bases). The CDR3 spans 14 residues. The germline gives CDR1 KGHSH, CDR2 LQKENI. V lost 1 base to trimming and J lost 5 bases, with 12 bases between them. The CDR3 nucleotides are TGTGCCAGCTCACCACGATCAGGGTCCCACGAGCAGTACTTC. It translates to CASSPRSGSHEQYF.

The chain combines TRBV5-1 with TRBJ2-3; D is unclear. V lost 4 bases and J 1 base, leaving 4 bases between the germline ends. This CDR3 region has 12 residues. Germline CDR1 is SGHRS and CDR2 is YFSETQ. In nucleotides, the CDR3 is TGCGCCAGCAGCGGGGGCACAGATACGCAGTATTTT. The encoded protein is CASSGGTDTQYF.

The J gene is TRBJ2-7, the V gene TRBV7-9; D might be TRBD1 or TRBD2, each matching 5 bases. The V end was cut by 4 bases, the J end by 0 bases, with 16 bases between. CDR1 SEHNR and CDR2 FQNEAQ come from the germline V gene (reference sequence). The CDR3 spans 16 residues. In DNA form, the CDR3 reads TGTGCCAGCAGCTCTCCAGCGGTTGGGACCTCCTACGAGCAGTACTTC. Protein sequence: CASSSPAVGTSYEQYF.

The V and J genes are TRBV12-5 and TRBJ2-2; D may be TRBD1 (5 bases). This CDR3 contains 15 residues. With 1 base removed from V and 5 bases from J, the gap between germline ends came to 11 bases. Germline assignment: CDR1 LGHNT and CDR2 FRNRAP. The CDR3 protein is CASGLDRHGTGELFF. The CDR3 coding sequence is TGTGCTAGTGGTTTGGACAGGCATGGAACCGGGGAGCTGTTTTTT.

This clone has only one observation. This chain uses TRBV5-1 with TRBJ1-3, with TRBD1 matching over 7 bases. CDR3 length: 17 residues. V lost 4 bases to trimming and J lost 0 bases; unmatched junction nucleotides: 10. From germline, CDR1 is SGHRS and CDR2 YFSETQ. The CDR3 nucleotides read TGCGCCAGCAGCGGGACAGAAAATCTATACTCTGGAAACACCATATATTTT. Its protein is CASSGTENLYSGNTIYF.

J is TRBJ2-7 and V is TRBV2, with D unclear. There are 14 residues in the CDR3. Trimming took off 1 base at V and 2 bases at J, with 9 bases between the two ends. The germline CDR1 and CDR2 sequences are SNHLY and FYNNEI. The CDR3 is CASSEDEGTYEQYF. CDR3 bases: TGTGCCAGCAGTGAAGATGAAGGGACCTACGAGCAGTACTTC. Combining the CDR3 with reference TRBV2 and TRBJ2-7 gives the whole variable domain EPEVTQTPSHQVTQMGQEVILRCVPISNHLYFYWYRQILGQKVEFLVSFYNNEISEKSEIFDDQFSVERPDGSNFTLKIRSTKLEDSAMYFCASSEDEGTYEQYFGPGTRLTVT.

V usage is TRBV10-3 and J usage is TRBJ1-2; no clear D gene. Per the germline V gene, CDR1 is ENHRY and CDR2 is SYGVKD. V lost 4 bases and J lost 7, with 10 bases in between. The CDR3 loop spans 12 amino acids. CDR3 DNA sequence: TGTGCCATCAGTGGTTTTGGGAGTGGCTACACCTTC. This codes for CAISGFGSGYTF.

The rearrangement joins TRBV19 to TRBJ1-4; D is uncertain. Trimming removed 3 bases at V and 6 bases at J, with 14 bases between. CDR1 LNHDA and CDR2 SQIVND come from the germline V gene (reference sequence). The CDR3 is 15 residues long. CDR3 nucleotide sequence: TGTGCCAGTAGTATTCGGCCGGCGTCGTATGAAAAACTGTTTTTT. Its translation is CASSIRPASYEKLFF.

The chain joins TRBV27 to TRBJ1-1; 9 positions agree with TRBD1. Germline V gene data show CDR1 as MNHEY and CDR2 as SMNVEV (reference sequence). The CDR3 has 15 amino acids. V was clipped by 1 base and J by 3 bases; unmatched bases: 3. The CDR3 spells CASSLWTGEDTEAFF. For the CDR3, the DNA is TGTGCCAGCAGTTTATGGACAGGGGAGGACACTGAAGCTTTCTTT.

This clone has only a few counts. The rearrangement uses TRBV7-6 and TRBJ2-7; 7 positions agree with TRBD1. Germline CDR1 is SGHVS and CDR2 is FNYEAQ. Trimming cost V 5 bases and J 7 bases; bases outside gene matches: 5. This CDR3 contains 12 residues. This CDR3 is CASSQGQVEQYF. CDR3 nucleotide sequence: TGTGCCAGCAGCCAAGGACAGGTTGAGCAGTACTTC.